This note documents a single T cell receptor (beta chain) sequence. The antigen is undetermined. A read error is possible here, since a much larger clone lies one base away. The CDR3 spans 13 residues. Germline CDR1 DFQATT, CDR2 SNEGSKA (reference sequence). V lost 6 bases and J lost 5, with 16 bases in between. This sample is drawn from a study of blood T cells in healthy people across ages. Overall study results and limits: Among T cells, TCR beta diversity per million cells dropped roughly linearly as age rose.

The authors ran a second PCR of about 6 to 11 cycles using a sample-barcoded 5' primer and a J-beta primer mix. TCRdb reanalysed the 5' RACE reads using MiXCR and keeps one entry per CDR3 protein. The table records 1.5 million to 2 million distinct CDR3 sequences, 28% of them present only once. Sequenced material: blood. The chain employs TRBV20-1 and TRBJ2-5; a weak D match, TRBD1 (5 bases). The sequence derives from a woman aged 30 to 39 in good health. This CDR3 reads CSAPFSGRETQYF. The DNA for the CDR3 is TGCAGTGCCCCCTTTTCAGGGCGGGAGACCCAGTACTTC.